Reported below is one TCR beta chain. This CDR3 contains 15 residues. CDR1 is LNHDA, CDR2 SQIVND, per germline (reference sequence). Unmatched junction bases numbered 12, after V lost 10 bases and J lost 2 bases. These data come from a study of T cell clonotyping in hematopoietic cell transplantation. As for the study in general: Cytoreduction preceded collection of pretransplant recipient samples.

As to time point: recipient sample about 28 days before transplant, after cytoreduction. Sequencing was performed with immunoSEQ multiplex PCR; in TCRdb, only in-frame clones are kept and a portion is missing. This table has some 19,000 clones, 77% appearing once. The specimen was peripheral blood mononuclear cells, collected before stem cell transplant. This clonotype was obtained from a man between 60 and 75 years old with acute myeloid leukemia. Some clones in this sample may be carry-over from other donors' samples. The gene calls are TRBV19 and TRBJ2-5, with TRBD2 matching over 8 bases. The CDR3 loop is CATQAPGLGQETQYF. CDR3 nucleotide sequence: TGTGCCACCCAAGCCCCGGGACTAGGGCAAGAGACCCAGTACTTC.